The 5 T cell receptor beta chains below were found in one sample sequenced in a study of shared clonotypes between healthy human individuals. Only CD45RO-negative cells positively selected for CCR7 counted as naive CD8 cells, so terminally differentiated effector memory CD45RA+ cells were excluded. Here immunoSEQ multiplex PCR was the method, and the copy in TCRdb shows in-frame clones only, minus some. The sample consists of around 600,000 clones, more than 95% of them appearing once. Sequencing was carried out using naive CD8+ T cells sorted from blood. The receptors derive from a man between 25 and 39 years old in good health.

The V and J genes are TRBV29-1 and TRBJ1-5; no definite D call. The CDR3 spans 14 residues. V was trimmed by 1 base and J by 0 bases, leaving 7 bases between them. Germline V gene sequence: CDR1 SQVTM, CDR2 ANQGSEA. CDR3: CSVEVRDSNQPQHF. DNA of the CDR3: TGCAGCGTTGAAGTCCGAGATAGCAATCAGCCCCAGCATTTT.

This chain joins TRBV6-6 and TRBJ2-7; D is undetermined. The V end lost 2 bases, the J end lost 5 bases, and 16 bases lay between the germline ends. Germline V gene data show CDR1 as MNHNY and CDR2 as SVGAGI (reference sequence). This CDR3 is 15 amino acids long. The CDR3 nucleotides read TGTGCCAGCAGTTACCTTCCCGGCCCAAAACACGAGCAGTACTTC. Its protein product is CASSYLPGPKHEQYF.

The J gene is TRBJ1-3, the V gene TRBV5-1; D gene uncertain. V was clipped by 0 bases and J by 0 bases, with 10 bases between them. Looked up from germline, CDR1 is SGHRS and CDR2 is YFSETQ. CDR3 length: 16 amino acids. This chain's CDR3 is CASSLDIPSSGNTIYF. CDR3 DNA sequence: TGCGCCAGCAGCTTGGACATTCCGAGCTCTGGAAACACCATATATTTT.

The gene calls are TRBV18 and TRBJ1-2; TRBD1 is a possible D gene (6 bases). CDR1 and CDR2 (germline): KGHSH, LQKENI. This CDR3 spans 13 amino acids. V was shortened by 2 bases and J by 7 bases, with 11 bases between the two germline ends. CDR3 sequence reads: CASSPGGAPGYTF. The CDR3 DNA follows: TGTGCCAGCTCACCAGGGGGGGCGCCTGGCTACACCTTC.

This chain uses TRBV27 with TRBJ2-1, with 9 bases identical to TRBD1. V lost 11 bases and J lost 4; bases outside the gene matches: 6. Germline CDR1 MNHEY, CDR2 SMNVEV (reference sequence). This CDR3 is 13 amino acids long. Here the CDR3 reads CAVWDRAYNEQFF. For the CDR3, the DNA is TGTGCCGTTTGGGACAGGGCTTACAATGAGCAGTTCTTC.